This T cell receptor (beta chain) came from a study of long-term antiretroviral therapy in people with HIV. Study in general: Collection of the earliest samples took place about a decade ahead of the 2015 immediate-ART recommendation. Study-level points and caveats: Post-ART, diversity grew, though it stayed under transplant donor control levels. Pre-ART expanded TRB clones stayed dominant throughout, though often decreasing after ART.

Turning to this clone: Its antigen is unknown.

The assay, immunoSEQ v3.0, was run at survey level. Using immunoSEQ multiplex PCR, the repertoire was profiled, and TCRdb retains in-frame clones only, with some absent. Of tens of thousands of clones listed, about 88% are singletons. The source material was unsorted PBMCs, sampled 2 years after starting antiretroviral therapy. The TCR originated in a man aged 45 to 65 with HIV.

Here the CDR3 reads CASSLHRNTEAFF. DNA for the CDR3: TGTGCCAGCAGCTTACACAGGAACACTGAAGCTTTCTTT. V and J are TRBV11-2 and TRBJ1-1, with D uncertain. Trimming took 2 bases from V and 1 from J, leaving 5 bases between them. The CDR3 sequence is 13 residues long. CDR1 and CDR2 (germline): SGHAT, FQNNGV.